This TCR beta chain is drawn from a study of fetal regulatory T cell absence and autoimmunity. Study findings and constraints: Some top pancreas TCR clones were over 85-fold enriched versus cord blood. Antigen-driven pancreatic autoimmunity before birth in IPEX was inferred from oligoclonal enrichment.

With 0 bases removed from V and 2 bases from J, the gap between germline ends came to 5 bases. The germline CDR1 and CDR2 sequences are SGDLS and YYNGEE. The CDR3 has 13 residues. Sequencing was at survey level. TCRdb's copy holds only in-frame clones and misses some; the assay was immunoSEQ multiplex PCR. The sample yields some 87,000 clones, 55% to 75% seen once. This clone was found a few times. Its antigen is still unknown. The chain has TRBV9 and TRBJ1-1; D not resolved. This sequence originates from a male donor with IPEX syndrome. Sequenced: pancreas tissue. The CDR3, as DNA: TGTGCCAGCAGCGTAGACGAAAACACTGAAGCTTTCTTT. Residues: CASSVDENTEAFF.